The TCR beta chain under discussion was sequenced for a study of T cells in Graves' hyperthyroidism and ophthalmopathy. Newly diagnosed hyperthyroidism patients aged 18 to 65 years had disease lasting under 2 months. The study left out patients who had uncontrolled infection, other autoimmune disease, pregnancy or lactation. Based on clinical symptoms, serum thyroxine and TRAb, thyroid ultrasound and orbital computed tomography, diagnoses were reached. Amplified TCR beta CDR3 regions came from RNA transcripts. During a first-round RT-PCR of the TCR CDR3, the HTBI primer set was used. TCRdb independently ran MiXCR on the multiplex PCR reads; one entry per CDR3 protein. The sample shows fewer than 750,000 distinct CDR3 sequences, roughly 46% of them seen only once. The count of this clonotype is one. The V and J ends lost 4 bases and 7 bases respectively, with 14 bases between them. The CDR3 runs 13 residues. CDR1 and CDR2 (germline): SGHRS, YFSETQ.

The sequence was obtained from a young woman with Graves' hyperthyroidism. The sequenced material came from peripheral blood or thyroid tissue (not recorded which). V is TRBV5-1 and J is TRBJ1-1, with TRBD1 as a possible D gene (6 bases). CDR3 nucleotides: TGCGCCAGCAGCCCAGGGGCAACTAATGAAGCTTTCTTT. This translates into CASSPGATNEAFF.